A selection of T cell receptor beta chains follows, all from one sample in a study of T cells of healthy individuals. TCRdb re-called the 5' RACE reads through MiXCR, storing one row per CDR3 protein. Here the sample spans 55,000 to 65,000 distinct CDR3 sequences, about a sixth being singletons. All receptors come from a human donor in good health. Both conserved end residues are part of each CDR3. Each record gives: clone size, V gene, J gene, D gene, CDR3 protein, CDR3 DNA. D genes are given only for firm matches. Size is stated for part of the rows, as once, few or many counts, or as a class when the clone is expanded.

clone_size: few; v_call: TRBV7-9; j_call: TRBJ2-2; d_call: TRBD2; cdr3_aa: CASSPGTSGTRTGELFF; cdr3_nt: TGTGCCAGCAGCCCCGGGACTAGCGGGACTCGCACCGGGGAGCTGTTTTTT
clone_size: few; v_call: TRBV3-1; j_call: TRBJ2-7; d_call: NA; cdr3_aa: CASSQEGSLYEQYF; cdr3_nt: TGTGCCAGCAGCCAAGAGGGCAGTCTGTACGAGCAGTACTTC
clone_size: many; v_call: TRBV6-2/TRBV6-3; j_call: TRBJ2-7; d_call: TRBD1; cdr3_aa: CASSYGTGGYEQYF; cdr3_nt: TGTGCCAGCAGTTATGGGACAGGGGGCTACGAGCAGTACTTC
clone_size: many; v_call: TRBV12-3/TRBV12-4; j_call: TRBJ1-2; d_call: NA; cdr3_aa: CASRTDSNYGYTF; cdr3_nt: TGTGCCAGCAGAACTGACAGTAACTATGGCTACACCTTC
clone_size: many; v_call: TRBV3-1; j_call: TRBJ2-1; d_call: TRBD2; cdr3_aa: CASRSSGGGNEQFF; cdr3_nt: TGTGCCAGCAGGTCTAGCGGGGGCGGGAATGAGCAGTTCTTC
clone_size: NA; v_call: TRBV6-2/TRBV6-3; j_call: TRBJ2-7; d_call: TRBD2; cdr3_aa: CASRSLLAGYEQYF; cdr3_nt: TGTGCCAGCAGAAGCCTACTAGCGGGCTACGAGCAGTACTTC
clone_size: few; v_call: TRBV5-1; j_call: TRBJ2-3; d_call: TRBD2; cdr3_aa: CASRSSGGGDTQYF; cdr3_nt: TGCGCCAGCAGATCAAGCGGGGGGGGAGATACGCAGTATTTT
clone_size: medium-sized; v_call: TRBV10-3; j_call: TRBJ1-5; d_call: TRBD1; cdr3_aa: CAIGTGDSNQPQHF; cdr3_nt: TGTGCCATCGGGACAGGGGATAGCAATCAGCCCCAGCATTTT
clone_size: few; v_call: TRBV9; j_call: TRBJ1-1; d_call: NA; cdr3_aa: CASSALQGTTEAFF; cdr3_nt: TGTGCCAGCAGCGCTTTACAGGGTACCACTGAAGCTTTCTTT
clone_size: few; v_call: TRBV28; j_call: TRBJ2-7; d_call: NA; cdr3_aa: CASQGVHEQYF; cdr3_nt: TGTGCCAGCCAGGGAGTCCACGAGCAGTACTTC
clone_size: many; v_call: TRBV5-4; j_call: TRBJ2-1; d_call: TRBD2; cdr3_aa: CASSRGLGDEQFF; cdr3_nt: TGTGCCAGCAGCAGGGGACTAGGGGATGAGCAGTTCTTC
clone_size: many; v_call: TRBV12-3/TRBV12-4; j_call: TRBJ1-1; d_call: NA; cdr3_aa: CASSFRLVAEAFF; cdr3_nt: TGTGCCAGCAGTTTTAGGCTAGTCGCTGAAGCTTTCTTT
clone_size: few; v_call: TRBV19; j_call: TRBJ2-7; d_call: TRBD1; cdr3_aa: CASSIVGTGTYEQYF; cdr3_nt: TGTGCCAGTAGTATAGTGGGGACAGGGACCTACGAGCAGTACTTC
clone_size: many; v_call: TRBV6-2/TRBV6-3; j_call: TRBJ2-7; d_call: NA; cdr3_aa: CASSRLPITTLYEQYF; cdr3_nt: TGTGCCAGCAGCAGACTACCGATTACGACCCTCTACGAGCAGTACTTC
clone_size: NA; v_call: TRBV7-7; j_call: TRBJ2-5; d_call: TRBD1; cdr3_aa: CASSSSPGPGTGEYHETQYF; cdr3_nt: TGTGCCAGCAGCTCTAGCCCCGGCCCAGGGACAGGGGAATACCACGAGACCCAGTACTTC
clone_size: few; v_call: TRBV5-5; j_call: TRBJ2-3; d_call: NA; cdr3_aa: CASSSSLGIRTDTQYF; cdr3_nt: TGTGCCAGCAGCTCGAGTTTGGGGATTCGCACAGATACGCAGTATTTT
clone_size: few; v_call: TRBV11-2; j_call: TRBJ2-7; d_call: NA; cdr3_aa: CASSPGALYEQYF; cdr3_nt: TGTGCCAGCAGCCCAGGGGCGCTCTACGAGCAGTACTTC
clone_size: NA; v_call: TRBV4-1; j_call: TRBJ1-2; d_call: NA; cdr3_aa: CASSQDLTAVANYGYTF; cdr3_nt: TGCGCCAGCAGCCAAGATCTTACGGCGGTCGCTAACTATGGCTACACCTTC
clone_size: many; v_call: TRBV4-2; j_call: TRBJ2-1; d_call: NA; cdr3_aa: CASSQEGQSYNEQFF; cdr3_nt: TGTGCCAGCAGCCAAGAGGGACAATCCTACAATGAGCAGTTCTTC
clone_size: few; v_call: TRBV6-2/TRBV6-3; j_call: TRBJ1-5; d_call: NA; cdr3_aa: CASKLSGAYSNQPQHF; cdr3_nt: TGTGCCAGCAAACTCTCAGGGGCGTATAGCAATCAGCCCCAGCATTTT
clone_size: many; v_call: TRBV12-3/TRBV12-4; j_call: TRBJ1-5; d_call: NA; cdr3_aa: CASRMRTEQPQHF; cdr3_nt: TGTGCCAGCAGAATGAGGACAGAACAGCCCCAGCATTTT
clone_size: few; v_call: TRBV10-3; j_call: TRBJ1-2; d_call: NA; cdr3_aa: CAISEEGYGYTF; cdr3_nt: TGTGCCATCAGTGAAGAAGGGTATGGCTACACCTTC
clone_size: few; v_call: TRBV5-1; j_call: TRBJ1-4; d_call: NA; cdr3_aa: CASSQLVGTNEKLFF; cdr3_nt: TGCGCCAGCAGCCAGCTCGTGGGGACTAATGAAAAACTGTTTTTT
clone_size: NA; v_call: TRBV10-3; j_call: TRBJ2-5; d_call: TRBD2; cdr3_aa: CAIHNPRRGLTFQETQYF; cdr3_nt: TGTGCCATCCACAACCCGCGGCGGGGACTAACCTTTCAAGAGACCCAGTACTTC
clone_size: many; v_call: TRBV7-9; j_call: TRBJ1-1; d_call: NA; cdr3_aa: CASIRGGTEAFF; cdr3_nt: TGTGCCAGCATCCGGGGAGGTACTGAAGCTTTCTTT
clone_size: many; v_call: TRBV11-3; j_call: TRBJ2-7; d_call: TRBD1; cdr3_aa: CASSRYGQGYEQYF; cdr3_nt: TGTGCCAGCAGCCGCTATGGACAGGGGTACGAGCAGTACTTC
clone_size: many; v_call: TRBV7-3; j_call: TRBJ2-1; d_call: TRBD2; cdr3_aa: CASSFGGGEQFF; cdr3_nt: TGTGCCAGCAGCTTCGGCGGGGGTGAGCAGTTCTTC
clone_size: NA; v_call: TRBV7-9; j_call: TRBJ1-2; d_call: TRBD1; cdr3_aa: CASSQTGGVYGYTF; cdr3_nt: TGTGCCAGCAGCCAGACAGGGGGCGTCTATGGCTACACCTTC
clone_size: NA; v_call: TRBV7-9; j_call: TRBJ1-5; d_call: NA; cdr3_aa: CASSLDGNPHF; cdr3_nt: TGTGCCAGCAGCTTAGATGGGAATCCGCATTTT
clone_size: many; v_call: TRBV6-2/TRBV6-3; j_call: TRBJ2-7; d_call: NA; cdr3_aa: CASSLAPGPTYEQYF; cdr3_nt: TGTGCCAGCAGCCTTGCACCGGGGCCCACCTACGAGCAGTACTTC
clone_size: few; v_call: TRBV2; j_call: TRBJ2-5; d_call: NA; cdr3_aa: CASSVGLEETQYF; cdr3_nt: TGTGCCAGCAGTGTTGGACTCGAAGAGACCCAGTACTTC
clone_size: few; v_call: TRBV10-3; j_call: TRBJ2-5; d_call: NA; cdr3_aa: CAISESSGLGTQYF; cdr3_nt: TGTGCCATCAGTGAGTCGAGTGGTCTAGGGACCCAGTACTTC
clone_size: NA; v_call: TRBV20-1; j_call: TRBJ2-5; d_call: NA; cdr3_aa: CSALPDQETQYF; cdr3_nt: TGCAGTGCTCTCCCCGACCAAGAGACCCAGTACTTC
clone_size: NA; v_call: TRBV6-5; j_call: TRBJ1-2; d_call: TRBD1; cdr3_aa: CASKQGTGIYGYTF; cdr3_nt: TGTGCCAGCAAGCAGGGGACAGGGATCTATGGCTACACCTTC
clone_size: many; v_call: TRBV2; j_call: TRBJ2-7; d_call: NA; cdr3_aa: CASSEQGAGLYEQYF; cdr3_nt: TGTGCCAGCAGTGAACAGGGTGCAGGACTTTACGAGCAGTACTTC
clone_size: many; v_call: TRBV27; j_call: TRBJ1-3; d_call: TRBD1; cdr3_aa: CASSARRPGGHFSGNTIYF; cdr3_nt: TGTGCCAGCAGTGCCCGCCGGCCAGGGGGCCATTTCTCTGGAAACACCATATATTTT
clone_size: NA; v_call: TRBV29-1; j_call: TRBJ1-3; d_call: TRBD1; cdr3_aa: CSVFGTGGNTIYF; cdr3_nt: TGCAGCGTTTTCGGGACAGGCGGAAACACCATATATTTT
clone_size: few; v_call: TRBV14; j_call: TRBJ2-1; d_call: NA; cdr3_aa: CASSQGPTSYNEQFF; cdr3_nt: TGTGCCAGCAGCCAGGGACCCACCTCCTACAATGAGCAGTTCTTC
clone_size: many; v_call: TRBV5-1; j_call: TRBJ2-3; d_call: TRBD1; cdr3_aa: CASRLTLQGENTQYF; cdr3_nt: TGCGCCAGCAGGTTGACACTACAGGGGGAGAATACGCAGTATTTT
clone_size: many; v_call: TRBV20-1; j_call: TRBJ2-7; d_call: NA; cdr3_aa: CSASISPHEQYF; cdr3_nt: TGCAGTGCTAGTATTAGCCCCCACGAGCAGTACTTC
clone_size: many; v_call: TRBV3-1; j_call: TRBJ1-6; d_call: TRBD1; cdr3_aa: CASSQQGLPLHF; cdr3_nt: TGTGCCAGCAGTCAACAGGGGTTACCCCTCCACTTT
clone_size: few; v_call: TRBV7-3; j_call: TRBJ1-1; d_call: NA; cdr3_aa: CASSLLRRDKHVNTEAFF; cdr3_nt: TGTGCCAGCAGCTTATTGCGCCGGGACAAGCATGTGAACACTGAAGCTTTCTTT
clone_size: many; v_call: TRBV5-1; j_call: TRBJ2-7; d_call: NA; cdr3_aa: CASSLAPSPHEQYF; cdr3_nt: TGCGCCAGCAGCTTGGCCCCTAGCCCACACGAGCAGTACTTC
clone_size: many; v_call: TRBV10-3; j_call: TRBJ2-3; d_call: NA; cdr3_aa: CAISETRSLTDTQYF; cdr3_nt: TGTGCCATCAGTGAGACCCGGAGTCTCACAGATACGCAGTATTTT
clone_size: many; v_call: TRBV5-5; j_call: TRBJ2-5; d_call: NA; cdr3_aa: CASSSRGGTETQYF; cdr3_nt: TGTGCCAGCAGCTCTCGTGGGGGTACGGAGACCCAGTACTTC
clone_size: many; v_call: TRBV27; j_call: TRBJ2-2; d_call: TRBD2; cdr3_aa: CASTFSSGGTGELFF; cdr3_nt: TGTGCCAGCACATTTTCTAGCGGGGGGACCGGGGAGCTGTTTTTT